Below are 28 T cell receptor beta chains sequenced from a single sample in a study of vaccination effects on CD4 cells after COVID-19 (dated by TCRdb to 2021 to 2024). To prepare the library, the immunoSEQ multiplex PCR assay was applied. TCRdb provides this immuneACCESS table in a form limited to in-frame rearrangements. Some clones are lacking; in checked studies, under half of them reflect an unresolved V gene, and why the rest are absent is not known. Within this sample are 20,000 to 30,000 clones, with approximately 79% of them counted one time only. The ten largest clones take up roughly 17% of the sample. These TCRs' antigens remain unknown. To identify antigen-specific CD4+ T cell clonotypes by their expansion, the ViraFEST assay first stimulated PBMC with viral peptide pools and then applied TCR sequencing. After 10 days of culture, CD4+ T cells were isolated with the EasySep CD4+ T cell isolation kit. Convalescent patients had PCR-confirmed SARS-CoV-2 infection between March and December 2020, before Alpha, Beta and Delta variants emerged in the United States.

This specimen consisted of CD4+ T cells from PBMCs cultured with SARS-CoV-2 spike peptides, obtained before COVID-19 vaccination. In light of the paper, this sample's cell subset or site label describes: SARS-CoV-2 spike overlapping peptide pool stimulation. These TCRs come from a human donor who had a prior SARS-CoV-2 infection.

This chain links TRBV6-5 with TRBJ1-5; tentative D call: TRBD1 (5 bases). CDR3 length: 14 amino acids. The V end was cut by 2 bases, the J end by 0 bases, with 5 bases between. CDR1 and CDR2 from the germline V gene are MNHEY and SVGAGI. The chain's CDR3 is CASSYQGSNQPQHF. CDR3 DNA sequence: TGTGCCAGCAGTTACCAGGGTAGCAATCAGCCCCAGCATTTT.

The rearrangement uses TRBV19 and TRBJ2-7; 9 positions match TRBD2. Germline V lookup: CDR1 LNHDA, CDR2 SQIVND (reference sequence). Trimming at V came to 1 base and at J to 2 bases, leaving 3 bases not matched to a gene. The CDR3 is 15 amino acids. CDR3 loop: CASSIARGRAYEQYF. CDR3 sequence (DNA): TGTGCCAGTAGTATAGCGCGCGGGAGGGCCTACGAGCAGTACTTC.

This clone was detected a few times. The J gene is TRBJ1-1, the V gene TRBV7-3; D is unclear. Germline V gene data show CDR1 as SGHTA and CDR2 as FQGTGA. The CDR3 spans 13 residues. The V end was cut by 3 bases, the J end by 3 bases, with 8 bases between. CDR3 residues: CASSFGEDTEAFF. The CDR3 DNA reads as TGTGCCAGCAGCTTCGGCGAGGACACTGAAGCTTTCTTT.

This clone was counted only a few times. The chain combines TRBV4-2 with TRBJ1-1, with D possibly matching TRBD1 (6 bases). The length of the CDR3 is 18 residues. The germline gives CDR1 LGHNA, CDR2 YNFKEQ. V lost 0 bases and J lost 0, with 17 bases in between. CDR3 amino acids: CASSQDLRSQGMNTEAFF. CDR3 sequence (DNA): TGTGCCAGCAGCCAAGATCTTCGCAGCCAGGGGATGAACACTGAAGCTTTCTTT.

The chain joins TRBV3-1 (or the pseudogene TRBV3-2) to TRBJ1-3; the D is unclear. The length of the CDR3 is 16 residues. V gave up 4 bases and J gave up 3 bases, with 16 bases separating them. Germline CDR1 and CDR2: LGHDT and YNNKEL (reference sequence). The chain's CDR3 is CASSPFDRPVGNTIYF. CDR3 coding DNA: TGTGCCAGCAGCCCTTTCGATAGACCAGTTGGAAACACCATATATTTT.

The chain's CDR3 is CASSQDAGNEQFF. The CDR3 nucleotides are TGTGCCAGCAGCCAAGACGCAGGGAATGAGCAGTTCTTC. V and J are TRBV4-2 and TRBJ2-1; maybe TRBD1 (5 bases). The CDR3 loop spans 13 amino acids. Germline V gene lookup returns CDR1 LGHNA and CDR2 YNFKEQ. Trimming took 0 bases from V and 7 from J, leaving 7 bases between them.

The CDR3 DNA follows: TGCGCCAGCGGGGGGCAGGGCCTTGGCGAGCAGTACTTC. Amino acids: CASGGQGLGEQYF. The chain is built from TRBV5-1 and TRBJ2-7; D possibly uses TRBD1 or TRBD2 (6 bases each). Trimming removed 7 bases from V and 6 bases from J, with 17 bases in between. Germline lookup yields CDR1 SGHRS and CDR2 YFSETQ. This CDR3 is 13 amino acids long.

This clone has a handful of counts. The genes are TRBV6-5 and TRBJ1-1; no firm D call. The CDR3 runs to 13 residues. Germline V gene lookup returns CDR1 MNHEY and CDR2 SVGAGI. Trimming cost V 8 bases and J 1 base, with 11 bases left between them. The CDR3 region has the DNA TGTGCCAGCCAATGGCCGGGGAACACTGAAGCTTTCTTT. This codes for CASQWPGNTEAFF.

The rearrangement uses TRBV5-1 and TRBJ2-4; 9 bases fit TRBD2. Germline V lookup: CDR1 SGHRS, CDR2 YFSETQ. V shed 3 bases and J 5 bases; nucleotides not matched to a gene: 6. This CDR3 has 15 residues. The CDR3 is CASSSVSGGQNIQYF. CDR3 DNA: TGCGCCAGCAGCTCAGTTAGCGGGGGACAAAACATTCAGTACTTC.

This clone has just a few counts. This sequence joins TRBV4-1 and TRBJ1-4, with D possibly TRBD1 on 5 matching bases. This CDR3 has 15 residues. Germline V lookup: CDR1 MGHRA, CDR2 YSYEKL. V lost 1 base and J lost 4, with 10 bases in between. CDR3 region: CASSQVPRDNEKLFF. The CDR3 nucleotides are TGCGCCAGCAGCCAAGTCCCCAGGGATAATGAAAAACTGTTTTTT.

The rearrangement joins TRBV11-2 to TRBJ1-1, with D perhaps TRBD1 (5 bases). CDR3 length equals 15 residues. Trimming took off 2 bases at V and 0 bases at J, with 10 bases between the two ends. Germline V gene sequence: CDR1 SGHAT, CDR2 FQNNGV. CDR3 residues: CASSLWGGVNTEAFF. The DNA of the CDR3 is TGTGCCAGCAGCTTATGGGGGGGAGTGAACACTGAAGCTTTCTTT.

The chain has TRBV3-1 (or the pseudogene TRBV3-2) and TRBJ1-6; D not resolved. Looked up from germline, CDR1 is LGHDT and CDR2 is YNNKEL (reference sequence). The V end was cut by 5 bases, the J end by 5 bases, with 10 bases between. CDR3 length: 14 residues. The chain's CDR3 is CASSLVHHNSPLHF. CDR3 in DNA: TGTGCCAGCAGCTTAGTACATCATAATTCACCCCTCCACTTT.

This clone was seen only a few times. The CDR3 coding sequence is TGTGCCAGCAGTCTACATCATCAGGGCGGGGATGGCTACACCTTC. Amino acid sequence: CASSLHHQGGDGYTF. The chain is built from TRBV27 and TRBJ1-2, with TRBD1 as a possible D gene (5 bases). The CDR3 contains 15 residues. The V gene lost 5 bases and the J gene lost 6 bases, with 19 bases spanning the gap. Germline loops: CDR1 MNHEY, CDR2 SMNVEV (reference sequence).

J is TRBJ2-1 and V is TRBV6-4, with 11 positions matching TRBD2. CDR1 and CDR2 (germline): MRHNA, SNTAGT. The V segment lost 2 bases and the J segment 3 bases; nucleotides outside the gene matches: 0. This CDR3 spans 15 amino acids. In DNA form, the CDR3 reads TGTGCCAGCAGTGACACTAGCGGGAGCTACAATGAGCAGTTCTTC. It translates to CASSDTSGSYNEQFF.

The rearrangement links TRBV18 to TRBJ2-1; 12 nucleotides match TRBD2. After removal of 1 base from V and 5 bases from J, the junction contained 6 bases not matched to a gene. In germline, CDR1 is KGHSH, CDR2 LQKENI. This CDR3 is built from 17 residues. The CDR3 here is CASSPRLAGALHNEQFF. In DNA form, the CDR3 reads TGTGCCAGCTCACCACGACTAGCGGGAGCTCTCCACAATGAGCAGTTCTTC.

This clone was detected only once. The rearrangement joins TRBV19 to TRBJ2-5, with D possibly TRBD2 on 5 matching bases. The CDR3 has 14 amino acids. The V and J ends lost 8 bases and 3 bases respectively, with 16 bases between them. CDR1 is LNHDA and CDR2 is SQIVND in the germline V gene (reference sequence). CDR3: CASAVGLNKETQYF. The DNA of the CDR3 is TGTGCCAGTGCCGTAGGACTCAACAAAGAGACCCAGTACTTC.

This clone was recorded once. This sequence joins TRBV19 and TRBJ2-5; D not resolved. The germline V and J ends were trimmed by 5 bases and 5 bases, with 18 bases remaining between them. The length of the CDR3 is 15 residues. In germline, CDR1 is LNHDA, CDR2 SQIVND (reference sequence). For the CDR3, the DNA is TGTGCCAGTAGTTCAACAAGCTACGCCCGGGAGACCCAGTACTTC. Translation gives CASSSTSYARETQYF.

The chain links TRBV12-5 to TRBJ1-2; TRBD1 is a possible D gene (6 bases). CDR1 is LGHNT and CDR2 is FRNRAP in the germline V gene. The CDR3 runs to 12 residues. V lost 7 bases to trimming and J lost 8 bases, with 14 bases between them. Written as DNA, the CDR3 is TGTGCTAGTGCCCCGGAGGGGGTAGGCTACACCTTC. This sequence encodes CASAPEGVGYTF.

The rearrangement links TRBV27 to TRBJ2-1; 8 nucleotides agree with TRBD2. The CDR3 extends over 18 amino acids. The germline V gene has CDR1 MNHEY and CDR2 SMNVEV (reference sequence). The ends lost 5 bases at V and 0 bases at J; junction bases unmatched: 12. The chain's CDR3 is CASSKRGSSRSSYNEQFF. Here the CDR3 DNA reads TGTGCCAGCAGTAAGCGGGGGTCTAGCAGGAGCTCCTACAATGAGCAGTTCTTC.

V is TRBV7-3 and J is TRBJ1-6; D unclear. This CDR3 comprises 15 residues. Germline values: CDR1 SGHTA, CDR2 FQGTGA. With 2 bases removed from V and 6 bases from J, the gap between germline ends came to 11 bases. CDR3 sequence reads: CASSLFSGGNSPLHF. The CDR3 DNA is TGTGCCAGCAGCTTATTTTCGGGAGGTAATTCACCCCTCCACTTT.

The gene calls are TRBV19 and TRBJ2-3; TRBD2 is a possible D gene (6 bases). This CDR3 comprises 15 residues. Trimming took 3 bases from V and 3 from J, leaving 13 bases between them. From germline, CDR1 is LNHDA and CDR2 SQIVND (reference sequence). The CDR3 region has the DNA TGTGCCAGTAGTATCCGACTAGTGGCGACAGATACGCAGTATTTT. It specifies CASSIRLVATDTQYF.

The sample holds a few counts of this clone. DNA of the CDR3: TGTGCCAGCAGTTTATCGATCGGGACACCTGGAAACACCATATATTTT. Protein: CASSLSIGTPGNTIYF. The rearrangement uses TRBV28 and TRBJ1-3, with TRBD1 as a possible D gene (6 bases). The CDR3 length is 16 residues. The ends were cut back, 1 base at V and 2 bases at J, with 12 bases in the middle. The germline CDR1 and CDR2 sequences are MDHEN and SYDVKM.

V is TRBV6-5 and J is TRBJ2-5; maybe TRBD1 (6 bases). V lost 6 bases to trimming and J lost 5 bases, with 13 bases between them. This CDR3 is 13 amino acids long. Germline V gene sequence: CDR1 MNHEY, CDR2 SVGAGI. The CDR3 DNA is TGTGCCAGCAGAAGACAGGAAGGGGAGACCCAGTACTTC. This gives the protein CASRRQEGETQYF.

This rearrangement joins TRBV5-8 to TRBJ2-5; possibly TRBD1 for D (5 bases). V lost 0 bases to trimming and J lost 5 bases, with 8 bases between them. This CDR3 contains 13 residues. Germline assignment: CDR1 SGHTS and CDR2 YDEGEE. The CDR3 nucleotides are TGTGCCAGCAGCTTGGGGACATTGGAGACCCAGTACTTC. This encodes CASSLGTLETQYF.

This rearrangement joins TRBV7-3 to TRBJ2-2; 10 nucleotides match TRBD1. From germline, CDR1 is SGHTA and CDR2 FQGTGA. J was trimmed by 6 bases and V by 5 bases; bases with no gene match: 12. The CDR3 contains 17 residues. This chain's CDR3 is CASSLLRGTGVPGELFF. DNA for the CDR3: TGTGCCAGCAGCCTCTTACGGGGGACAGGGGTTCCCGGGGAGCTGTTTTTT. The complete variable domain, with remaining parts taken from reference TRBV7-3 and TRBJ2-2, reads GAGVSQTPSNKVTEKGKYVELRCDPISGHTALYWYRQSLGQGPEFLIYFQGTGAADDSGLPNDRFFAVRPEGSVSTLKIQRTERGDSAVYLCASSLLRGTGVPGELFFGEGSRLTVL.

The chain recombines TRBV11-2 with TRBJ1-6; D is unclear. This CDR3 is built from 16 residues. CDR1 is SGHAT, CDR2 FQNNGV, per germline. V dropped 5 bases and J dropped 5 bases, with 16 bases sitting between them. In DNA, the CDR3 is TGTGCCAGCAGCCTCCGATCTGGGCAAGATAATTCACCCCTCCACTTT. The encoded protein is CASSLRSGQDNSPLHF. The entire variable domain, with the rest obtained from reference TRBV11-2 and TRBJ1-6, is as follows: EAGVAQSPRYKIIEKRQSVAFWCNPISGHATLYWYQQILGQGPKLLIQFQNNGVVDDSQLPKDRFSAERLKGVDSTLKIQPAKLEDSAVYLCASSLRSGQDNSPLHFGNGTRLTVT.

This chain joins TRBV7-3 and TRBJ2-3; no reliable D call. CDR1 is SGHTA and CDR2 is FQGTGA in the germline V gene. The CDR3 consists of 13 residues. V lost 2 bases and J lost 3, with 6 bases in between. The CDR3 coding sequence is TGTGCCAGCAGCTTATTCGGTACAGATACGCAGTATTTT. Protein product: CASSLFGTDTQYF.

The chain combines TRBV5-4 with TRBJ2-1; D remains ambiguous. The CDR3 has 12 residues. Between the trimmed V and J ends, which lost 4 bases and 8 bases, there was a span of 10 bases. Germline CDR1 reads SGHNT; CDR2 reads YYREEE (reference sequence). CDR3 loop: CASSKKGHEQFF. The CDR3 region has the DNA TGTGCCAGCAGCAAAAAAGGCCATGAGCAGTTCTTC. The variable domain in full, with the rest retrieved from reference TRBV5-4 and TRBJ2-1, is ETGVTQSPTHLIKTRGQQVTLRCSSQSGHNTVSWYQQALGQGPQFIFQYYREEENGRGNFPPRFSGLQFPNYSSELNVNALELDDSALYLCASSKKGHEQFFGPGTRLTVL.